Presented here are 23 T cell receptor beta chains from one specimen sequenced in a study of blood T cells in healthy people across ages. A sample-barcoded 5' primer and a J-beta primer mix were used in a second PCR of about 7 to 12 cycles. TCRdb independently ran MiXCR on the 5' RACE reads; one entry per CDR3 protein. The sample yields roughly 1,300,000 distinct CDR3 sequences, around 59% seen once. Sequencing was performed on blood. The receptors shown here come from a man aged 18 to 29 in good health.

The sample holds a few counts of this clonotype. The chain uses TRBV20-1 and TRBJ2-7; D is ambiguous. V lost 2 bases and J 1 base, leaving 6 bases between the germline ends. The CDR3 loop spans 12 amino acids. The germline V gene has CDR1 DFQATT and CDR2 SNEGSKA (reference sequence). The CDR3 bases are TGCAGTGCTAGATCGGCATCCTACGAGCAGTACTTC. It encodes CSARSASYEQYF.

This clonotype was recorded a few times. The CDR3 bases are TGTGCCAGCAGCCAAGACGATGAGACCCAGTACTTC. It specifies CASSQDDETQYF. The chain recombines TRBV3-1 with TRBJ2-5, with D hard to call. V was clipped by 0 bases and J by 5 bases, with 4 bases between them. The CDR3 is 12 amino acids. Germline values: CDR1 LGHDT, CDR2 YNNKEL (reference sequence).

The rearrangement uses TRBV15 and TRBJ2-5; 11 bases are shared with TRBD2. Germline assignment: CDR1 LNHNV and CDR2 YYDKDF (reference sequence). The V and J ends lost 0 bases and 11 bases, in that order; junction bases with no gene match: 11. CDR3 length: 16 residues. CDR3 residues: CATSRDLAGGLGEQYF. The CDR3 nucleotides read TGTGCCACCAGCAGAGATTTAGCGGGAGGGCTAGGGGAGCAGTACTTC.

The rearrangement joins TRBV12-3 or TRBV12-4 to TRBJ2-6; 9 bases are shared with TRBD1. The length of the CDR3 is 18 residues. Trimming cost V 4 bases and J 4 bases; bases outside gene matches: 11. The CDR3, as DNA: TGTGCCAGCAGTTCATCCCCGGGACAGGGTACCGGGGCCAACGTCCTGACTTTC. This gives the protein CASSSSPGQGTGANVLTF.

This clonotype was observed a handful of times. V and J are TRBV6-5 and TRBJ2-3; D is ambiguous. Trimming took off 3 bases at V and 2 bases at J, with 9 bases between the two ends. The CDR3 has 14 amino acids. CDR1 and CDR2 (germline): MNHEY, SVGAGI. CDR3 nucleotides: TGTGCCAGCAGTTATCTAGGAAACACAGATACGCAGTATTTT. This sequence encodes CASSYLGNTDTQYF.

A few counts support this clonotype. The V and J genes are TRBV27 and TRBJ2-7; 8 positions agree with TRBD1. Germline V CDR1 and CDR2: MNHEY, SMNVEV (reference sequence). The ends lost 0 bases at V and 2 bases at J; junction bases unmatched: 3. This CDR3 spans 15 amino acids. The CDR3 region has the DNA TGTGCCAGCAGTTTATCGCAGGGGGCGACCTACGAGCAGTACTTC. This codes for CASSLSQGATYEQYF.

On this clonotype itself: Given a much more abundant clone one base away, this may be a read error. This chain joins TRBV6-2 or TRBV6-3 and TRBJ2-1; 13 nucleotides match TRBD2. The CDR3 totals 15 residues. Germline lookup yields CDR1 MNHEY and CDR2 SVGEGT. Trimming removed 6 bases from V and 4 bases from J; junction bases left unmatched: 3. In DNA form, the CDR3 reads TGTGCCAGCAGCATACTAGCGGGGGGGTACAATGAGCAGTTCTTC. Encoded protein: CASSILAGGYNEQFF.

The CDR3 region has the DNA TGTGCCAGCAGTGTCCACAGGAATACCTACGAGCAGTACTTC. It specifies CASSVHRNTYEQYF. The chain is built from TRBV6-2 or TRBV6-3 and TRBJ2-7; tentative D call: TRBD1 (5 bases). This CDR3 contains 14 residues. Germline V gene sequence: CDR1 MNHEY, CDR2 SVGEGT. The V gene lost 5 bases and the J gene lost 2 bases, with 13 bases spanning the gap.

The V and J genes are TRBV7-2 and TRBJ2-5; 7 positions agree with TRBD2. CDR1 SGHTA and CDR2 FQGNSA come from the germline V gene. The ends lost 5 bases at V and 1 base at J; junction bases unmatched: 4. The CDR3 totals 14 residues. The CDR3 reads CASSRRTSQETQYF. The CDR3, as DNA: TGTGCCAGCAGCCGCCGGACTAGCCAAGAGACCCAGTACTTC.

This clonotype showed up just once. The chain links TRBV12-3 or TRBV12-4 to TRBJ2-5, with D possibly TRBD2 on 7 matching bases. The CDR3 spans 14 residues. Trimming took off 8 bases at V and 7 bases at J, with 20 bases between the two ends. The CDR3 loop is CASLRTAGPGTQYF. CDR3 in DNA: TGTGCCAGCTTGAGGACAGCGGGGCCGGGGACCCAGTACTTC.

This clonotype was seen a handful of times. The V and J genes are TRBV7-8 and TRBJ2-3, with D perhaps matching TRBD2 (5 bases). Germline-derived CDR1 and CDR2 are SGHVS and FQNEAQ. With 3 bases removed from V and 4 bases from J, the gap between germline ends came to 11 bases. The CDR3 covers 14 residues. The CDR3 DNA reads as TGTGCCAGCAGCTTTACTAGGGCGGCAGATACGCAGTATTTT. Amino acid sequence: CASSFTRAADTQYF.

The rearrangement joins TRBV7-9 to TRBJ2-4; D gene ambiguous. The J call is uncertain, as TRBJ2-5 better fits the DNA end. The CDR3 contains 13 residues. Germline CDR1 and CDR2: SEHNR and FQNEAQ (reference sequence). The CDR3 bases are TGTGCCAGCAGCGCCAGAAGACAAGAGACCCAGTACTTC. Residues: CASSARRQETQYF.

The chain joins TRBV4-2 to TRBJ1-5; maybe TRBD1 (6 bases). The ends were cut back, 4 bases at V and 6 bases at J, with 10 bases in the middle. Germline CDR1 and CDR2: LGHNA and YNFKEQ. The CDR3 has 13 amino acids. In DNA, the CDR3 is TGTGCCAGCAGCCCCATGGACAGTCAGCCCCAGCATTTT. Amino acid sequence: CASSPMDSQPQHF.

V and J are TRBV20-1 and TRBJ1-6; 8 nucleotides agree with TRBD1. This CDR3 contains 15 residues. Per the germline V gene, CDR1 is DFQATT and CDR2 is SNEGSKA (reference sequence). V trimming: 0 bases; J trimming: 9 bases; junction bases outside the gene matches: 7. The CDR3 sequence is CSARDLTGGGSPLHF. In DNA form, the CDR3 reads TGCAGTGCTAGAGATTTAACAGGGGGGGGTTCACCCCTCCACTTT.

On this clonotype itself: No conserved phenylalanine or tryptophan ends this CDR3, so it is likely a read error. No DNA is shown, since the ends of the CDR3 on it are uncertain; the CDR3 is the one TCRdb lists. V and J are TRBV12-3 or TRBV12-4 and TRBJ2-1; TRBD2 is the table's D call and was not checked against the DNA. Inclusive of both ends, the CDR3 amounts to 9 amino acids. Here the CDR3 reads CASSQGGTS.

This clonotype was observed a handful of times. V and J are TRBV29-1 and TRBJ2-7, with a possible D match to TRBD1 (6 bases). Germline loops: CDR1 SQVTM, CDR2 ANQGSEA. V lost 1 base, J lost 4 bases, and 14 bases lay in between. The CDR3 extends over 14 amino acids. The CDR3 protein is CSVEGAWGPYEQYF. The CDR3 DNA reads TGCAGCGTTGAAGGGGCGTGGGGGCCGTACGAGCAGTACTTC.

The rearrangement uses TRBV20-1 and TRBJ2-5; 7 bases map to TRBD1. Per germline, CDR1 DFQATT and CDR2 SNEGSKA (reference sequence). This CDR3 spans 13 amino acids. The trim removed 8 bases at V and 2 bases at J, leaving 8 bases unmatched. The CDR3 DNA reads TGCAGTCCTCGAGGGGGCGGACAAGAGACCCAGTACTTC. Residues: CSPRGGGQETQYF.

This rearrangement joins TRBV6-5 to TRBJ2-7; D might be TRBD2 (6 bases). This CDR3 contains 15 residues. Trimming cost V 3 bases and J 2 bases, with 14 bases left between them. Germline CDR1 is MNHEY and CDR2 is SVGAGI. CDR3 bases: TGTGCCAGCAGTTATGGAGGGGCCAGGACCTACGAGCAGTACTTC. Amino acid sequence: CASSYGGARTYEQYF.

The chain combines TRBV5-1 with TRBJ2-1; 10 bases agree with TRBD1. With 4 bases clipped from V and 0 bases from J, the junction kept 4 bases outside the gene matches. The CDR3 is 16 amino acids. CDR1 and CDR2 (germline): SGHRS, YFSETQ. CDR3 sequence: CASSAGQGGSYNEQFF. Written as DNA, the CDR3 is TGCGCCAGCAGCGCCGGACAGGGGGGCTCCTACAATGAGCAGTTCTTC. The full variable domain, rest sourced from reference TRBV5-1 and TRBJ2-1, is KAGVTQTPRYLIKTRGQQVTLSCSPISGHRSVSWYQQTPGQGLQFLFEYFSETQRNKGNFPGRFSGRQFSNSRSEMNVSTLELGDSALYLCASSAGQGGSYNEQFFGPGTRLTVL.

This clonotype was detected only once. The chain carries TRBV5-5 and TRBJ2-7, with D maybe TRBD1 (6 bases). In germline, CDR1 is SGHKS, CDR2 YYEKEE (reference sequence). CDR3 length: 14 amino acids. The V gene lost 6 bases and the J gene lost 7 bases, with 20 bases spanning the gap. In DNA, the CDR3 is TGTGCCAGCATCAAGGACAGCTTTTTGGGGGAGCAGTACTTC. Its protein product is CASIKDSFLGEQYF.

This chain connects TRBV6-6 to TRBJ1-5, with D unresolved. Per germline, CDR1 MNHNY and CDR2 SVGAGI (reference sequence). The CDR3 consists of 13 residues. Between the trimmed V and J ends, which lost 2 bases and 6 bases, there was a span of 8 bases. The DNA of the CDR3 is TGTGCCAGCAGTTACGGAGGGAGTCAGCCCCAGCATTTT. Translated, it gives CASSYGGSQPQHF.

This clonotype appeared a single time. J is TRBJ1-1 and V is TRBV29-1; no clear D gene. V dropped 2 bases and J dropped 8 bases, with 9 bases sitting between them. The CDR3 contains 11 residues. The germline gives CDR1 SQVTM, CDR2 ANQGSEA. The CDR3 protein is CSVERVPEAFF. CDR3 sequence (DNA): TGCAGCGTTGAAAGGGTTCCCGAAGCTTTCTTT.

The rearrangement uses TRBV10-2 and TRBJ2-1; TRBD2 matches 7 bases. Germline V gives CDR1 WSHSY, CDR2 SAAADI. The CDR3 has 12 residues. V shed 8 bases and J 9 bases; nucleotides not matched to a gene: 7. The CDR3 sequence is CASEGGPTEQFF. CDR3 DNA: TGCGCCAGCGAGGGAGGGCCCACTGAGCAGTTCTTC.